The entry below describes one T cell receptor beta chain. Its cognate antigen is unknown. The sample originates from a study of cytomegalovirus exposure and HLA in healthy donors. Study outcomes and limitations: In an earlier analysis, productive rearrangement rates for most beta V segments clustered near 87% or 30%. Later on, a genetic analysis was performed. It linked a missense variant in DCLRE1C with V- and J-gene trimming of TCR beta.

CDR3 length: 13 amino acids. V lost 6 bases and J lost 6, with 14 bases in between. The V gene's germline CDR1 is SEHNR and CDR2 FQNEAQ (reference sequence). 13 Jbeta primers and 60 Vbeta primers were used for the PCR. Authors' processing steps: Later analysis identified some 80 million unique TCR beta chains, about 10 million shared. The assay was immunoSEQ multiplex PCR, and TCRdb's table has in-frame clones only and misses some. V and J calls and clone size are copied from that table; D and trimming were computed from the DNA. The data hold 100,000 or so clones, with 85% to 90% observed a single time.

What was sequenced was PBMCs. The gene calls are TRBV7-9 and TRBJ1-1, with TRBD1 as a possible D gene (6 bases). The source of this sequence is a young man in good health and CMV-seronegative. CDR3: CASSNRALAEAFF. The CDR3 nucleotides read TGTGCCAGCAGTAACAGGGCTCTCGCTGAAGCTTTCTTT.